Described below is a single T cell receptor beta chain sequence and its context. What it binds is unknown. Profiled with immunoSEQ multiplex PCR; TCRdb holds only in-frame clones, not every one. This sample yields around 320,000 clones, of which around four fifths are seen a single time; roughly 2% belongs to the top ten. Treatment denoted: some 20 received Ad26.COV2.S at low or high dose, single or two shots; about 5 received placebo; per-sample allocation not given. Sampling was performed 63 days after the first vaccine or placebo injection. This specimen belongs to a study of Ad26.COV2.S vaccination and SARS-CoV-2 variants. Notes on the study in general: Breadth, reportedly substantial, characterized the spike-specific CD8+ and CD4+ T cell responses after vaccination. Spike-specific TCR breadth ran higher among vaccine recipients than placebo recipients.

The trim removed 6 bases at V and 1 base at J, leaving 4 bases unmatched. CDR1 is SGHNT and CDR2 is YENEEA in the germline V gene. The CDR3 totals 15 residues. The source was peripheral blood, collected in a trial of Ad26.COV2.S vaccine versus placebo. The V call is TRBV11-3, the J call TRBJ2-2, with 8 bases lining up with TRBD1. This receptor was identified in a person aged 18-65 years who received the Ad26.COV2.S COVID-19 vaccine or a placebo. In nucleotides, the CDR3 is TGTGCCAGCAGACCCGGGACAGGGAACACCGGGGAGCTGTTTTTT. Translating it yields CASRPGTGNTGELFF.